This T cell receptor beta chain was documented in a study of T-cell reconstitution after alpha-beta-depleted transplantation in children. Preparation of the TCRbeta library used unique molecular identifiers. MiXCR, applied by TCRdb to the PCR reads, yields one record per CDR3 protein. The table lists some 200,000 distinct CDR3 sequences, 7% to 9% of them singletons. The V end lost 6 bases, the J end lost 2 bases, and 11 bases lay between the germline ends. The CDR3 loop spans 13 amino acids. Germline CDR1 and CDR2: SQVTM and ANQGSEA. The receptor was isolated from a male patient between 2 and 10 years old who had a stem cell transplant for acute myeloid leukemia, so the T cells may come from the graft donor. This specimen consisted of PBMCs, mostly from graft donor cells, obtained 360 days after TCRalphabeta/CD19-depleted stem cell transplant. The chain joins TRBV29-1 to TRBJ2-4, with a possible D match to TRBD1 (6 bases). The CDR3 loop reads CSVSGTPKNIQYF. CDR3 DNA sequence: TGCAGCGTCTCCGGGACACCCAAAAACATTCAGTACTTC.